This T cell receptor (beta chain) was found in a study of cytomegalovirus exposure and HLA in healthy donors. The study ran its PCR with 60 Vbeta and 13 Jbeta primers. Produced via immunoSEQ multiplex PCR; TCRdb's table is partial and in-frame only. The sample has about 73,000 clones, 60% to 85% seen once. The specimen sequenced was PBMCs. This TCR was recovered from a man between 65 and 85 years old in good health and CMV-seronegative.

This CDR3 reads CASRHRGSENIQYF. Written as DNA, the CDR3 is TGTGCCAGCAGACACAGGGGTTCAGAAAACATTCAGTACTTC. The chain couples TRBV5-4 to TRBJ2-4; TRBD1 matches 7 bases. The CDR3 spans 14 residues. Trimming took 5 bases from V and 5 from J; bases not matched to a gene: 7. Germline V gene lookup returns CDR1 SGHNT and CDR2 YYREEE (reference sequence).